The 30 T cell receptor beta chains below were found in one sample sequenced in a study of control samples from healthy donors and cancer patients. Data came from immunoSEQ multiplex PCR; TCRdb stores just in-frame clones and leaves some out. The sample holds roughly 120,000 clones; 80% to 90% are singletons and the top ten take about 1.1%. The material sequenced was PBMCs. All receptors derive from a woman between 45 and 60 years old with colorectal cancer.

The genes are TRBV3-1 (or the pseudogene TRBV3-2) and TRBJ1-2; weak D call: TRBD1 (6 bases). V lost 5 bases and J lost 4, with 17 bases in between. In germline, CDR1 is LGHDT, CDR2 YNNKEL (reference sequence). The CDR3 spans 15 residues. The CDR3 DNA is TGTGCCAGCAGCACCTTGAGACAGGCCTTCTATGGCTACACCTTC. Amino acid sequence: CASSTLRQAFYGYTF.

V usage is TRBV7-3 and J usage is TRBJ2-1; TRBD2 matches 10 bases. The germline CDR1 and CDR2 sequences are SGHTA and FQGTGA. CDR3 size: 15 residues. V trimming: 2 bases; J trimming: 6 bases; junction bases outside the gene matches: 4. In nucleotides, the CDR3 is TGTGCCAGCAGCTTACCCACTAGCGGGACCAATGAGCAGTTCTTC. Amino acids: CASSLPTSGTNEQFF.

The V call is TRBV7-9, the J call TRBJ2-2; D is perhaps TRBD1 (5 bases). This CDR3 comprises 14 residues. V was shortened by 3 bases and J by 3 bases, with 8 bases between the two germline ends. The germline V gene encodes CDR1 SEHNR and CDR2 FQNEAQ (reference sequence). Written as DNA, the CDR3 is TGTGCCAGCAGCTTTCAAGGGGACACCGGGGAGCTGTTTTTT. It specifies CASSFQGDTGELFF.

The chain uses TRBV6-2 or TRBV6-3 and TRBJ1-4, with a tentative D call TRBD1 (6 bases). V gave up 3 bases and J gave up 8 bases, with 16 bases separating them. The germline gives CDR1 MNHEY, CDR2 SVGEGT. CDR3 length equals 15 residues. The CDR3 loop is CASSYETGEVEKLFF. The DNA of the CDR3 is TGTGCCAGCAGTTATGAGACAGGAGAGGTCGAAAAACTGTTTTTT.

With regard to this clone: This sample includes further DNA sequences coding for the same CDR3. The gene calls are TRBV10-3 and TRBJ1-4; D is possibly TRBD1 (5 bases). Germline CDR1 is ENHRY and CDR2 is SYGVKD. The CDR3 spans 14 residues. V lost 3 bases and J lost 7, with 12 bases in between. CDR3 sequence: CAISDGGWGEKLFF. CDR3 DNA: TGTGCCATCAGTGACGGGGGGTGGGGTGAAAAACTGTTTTTT.

The V gene is TRBV11-2, the J gene TRBJ2-3, with D possibly TRBD1 on 6 matching bases. The CDR3 has 16 amino acids. In germline, CDR1 is SGHAT, CDR2 FQNNGV. V was shortened by 2 bases and J by 1 base, with 13 bases between the two germline ends. CDR3 nucleotides: TGTGCCAGCAGCTTATTTAGCAACAGGGGCACAGATACGCAGTATTTT. Protein sequence: CASSLFSNRGTDTQYF.

This clone appeared a single time. The chain has TRBV19 and TRBJ2-1, with D hard to call. The germline gives CDR1 LNHDA, CDR2 SQIVND (reference sequence). The CDR3 covers 15 residues. Trimming removed 3 bases from V and 0 bases from J, with 9 bases in between. CDR3 protein: CASSMRPVSYNEQFF. CDR3 bases: TGTGCCAGTAGTATGAGGCCGGTCTCCTACAATGAGCAGTTCTTC.

The chain uses TRBV24-1 and TRBJ2-3, with 8 bases that match TRBD2. Germline trimming cut 10 bases from V and 4 bases from J; bases unmatched to any gene: 6. Germline loops: CDR1 KGHDR, CDR2 SFDVKD. CDR3 length equals 13 residues. The CDR3 coding sequence is TGTGCCACGGGGAGCGGGAGTCCAGATACGCAGTATTTT. Protein: CATGSGSPDTQYF.

The J gene is TRBJ2-1, the V gene TRBV21-1; TRBD2, the table's D call, was not compared with the DNA. TRBV21-1 is a listed pseudogene. This CDR3 comprises 15 residues. The CDR3 region has the DNA TGTGCCAGCAGCAAGGGTCTAGCGCATTACAATGAGCAGTTCTTC. Encoded protein: CASSKGLAHYNEQFF.

The chain recombines TRBV5-1 with TRBJ2-3, with D uncertain. This CDR3 comprises 16 residues. Germline lookup yields CDR1 SGHRS and CDR2 YFSETQ. V was cut by 3 bases and J by 2 bases, with 16 bases left in between. The CDR3 is CASSSGDGRYTDTQYF. The DNA of the CDR3 is TGCGCCAGCAGCTCCGGCGACGGGCGTTACACAGATACGCAGTATTTT.

The V and J genes are TRBV15 and TRBJ2-2; 12 nucleotides match TRBD1. Trimming cost V 4 bases and J 5 bases; bases outside gene matches: 8. There are 17 residues in the CDR3. Germline loops: CDR1 LNHNV, CDR2 YYDKDF (reference sequence). The CDR3 DNA is TGTGCCACCAGCACCGGGACAGGGGGCGGAAAGACCGGGGAGCTGTTTTTT. Residues: CATSTGTGGGKTGELFF.

V is TRBV2 and J is TRBJ1-2; no reliable D call. Germline V CDR1 and CDR2: SNHLY, FYNNEI. Trimming took off 6 bases at V and 10 bases at J, with 12 bases between the two ends. This CDR3 region has 11 residues. The DNA of the CDR3 is TGTGCCAGCAGGACGGACGGATCCTACACCTTC. Its translation: CASRTDGSYTF.

This chain connects TRBV30 to TRBJ1-3; D gene uncertain. This CDR3 has 14 amino acids. CDR1 and CDR2 from the germline V gene are GTSNPN and SVGIG (reference sequence). The V end was cut by 4 bases, the J end by 5 bases, with 15 bases between. The CDR3 reads CAWTGDHRRNTIYF. The CDR3 DNA sequence: TGTGCCTGGACGGGTGATCATAGGAGAAACACCATATATTTT. Combining the CDR3 with reference TRBV30 and TRBJ1-3 gives the whole variable domain SQTIHQWPATLVQPVGSPLSLECTVEGTSNPNLYWYRQAAGRGLQLLFYSVGIGQISSEVPQNLSASRPQDRQFILSSKKLLLSDSGFYLCAWTGDHRRNTIYFGEGSWLTVV.

The chain recombines TRBV15 with TRBJ2-5; D might be TRBD1 or TRBD2, each matching 6 bases. There are 17 residues in the CDR3. V was trimmed by 4 bases and J by 0 bases, leaving 18 bases between them. The germline V gene has CDR1 LNHNV and CDR2 YYDKDF (reference sequence). The chain's CDR3 is CATSKVQPGANQETQYF. CDR3 nucleotide sequence: TGTGCCACCAGCAAAGTACAACCGGGGGCAAACCAAGAGACCCAGTACTTC.

The chain recombines TRBV19 with TRBJ2-3; no clear D. V was clipped by 3 bases and J by 4 bases, with 14 bases between them. The CDR3 loop spans 15 amino acids. Germline-derived CDR1 and CDR2 are LNHDA and SQIVND (reference sequence). For the CDR3, the DNA is TGTGCCAGTAGTATCCCCGAACCGGTTCCAGATACGCAGTATTTT. Amino acids: CASSIPEPVPDTQYF. Supplemented by reference TRBV19 and TRBJ2-3, the full variable domain reads DGGITQSPKYLFRKEGQNVTLSCEQNLNHDAMYWYRQDPGQGLRLIYYSQIVNDFQKGDIAEGYSVSREKKESFPLTVTSAQKNPTAFYLCASSIPEPVPDTQYFGPGTRLTVL.

This chain joins TRBV7-9 and TRBJ1-1, with 7 bases fitting TRBD1. There are 17 residues in the CDR3. In germline, CDR1 is SEHNR, CDR2 FQNEAQ (reference sequence). V trimming: 5 bases; J trimming: 6 bases; junction bases outside the gene matches: 18. CDR3 in amino acids: CASSPSGGGSEGAEAFF. The CDR3 DNA reads as TGTGCCAGCAGCCCCTCAGGGGGGGGCAGTGAGGGTGCTGAAGCTTTCTTT.

The chain is built from TRBV2 and TRBJ1-1, with TRBD1 as a possible D gene (5 bases). V lost 6 bases, J lost 9 bases, and 17 bases lay in between. From germline, CDR1 is SNHLY and CDR2 FYNNEI. This CDR3 is 13 amino acids long. The CDR3 loop reads CASRDVGLSKAFF. The CDR3 region has the DNA TGTGCCAGCAGAGACGTGGGACTTTCCAAAGCTTTCTTT.

This chain connects TRBV7-9 to TRBJ1-1, with a weak D call TRBD1 (6 bases). Looked up from germline, CDR1 is SEHNR and CDR2 is FQNEAQ (reference sequence). The CDR3 loop spans 14 amino acids. V was cut by 6 bases and J by 2 bases, with 13 bases left in between. The CDR3 DNA reads as TGTGCCAGCAGATTCGGACAGTTAAACACTGAAGCTTTCTTT. Translation: CASRFGQLNTEAFF.

This clone was seen a single time. The rearrangement links TRBV3-1 (or the pseudogene TRBV3-2) to TRBJ1-1; D is unclear. Trimming stripped 3 bases from V and 5 bases from J, with 7 bases between. CDR3 length: 12 amino acids. The germline V gene encodes CDR1 LGHDT and CDR2 YNNKEL (reference sequence). The CDR3 is CASSHRLTEAFF. CDR3 coding DNA: TGTGCCAGCAGCCATAGGTTAACTGAAGCTTTCTTT.

V is TRBV18 and J is TRBJ2-7; 11 bases fit TRBD1. With V trimmed by 4 bases and J by 5 bases, 4 bases remained unmatched. The V gene's germline CDR1 is KGHSH and CDR2 LQKENI. This CDR3 comprises 14 residues. CDR3 bases: TGTGCCAGCTCACAGGGACAGGGGGTGGACGAGCAGTACTTC. Protein product: CASSQGQGVDEQYF.

This chain's CDR3 is CASSRPVTGELFF. In DNA form, the CDR3 reads TGTGCCAGTAGTAGACCGGTGACCGGGGAGCTGTTTTTT. The rearrangement links TRBV19 to TRBJ2-2; D unresolved. Germline CDR1 LNHDA, CDR2 SQIVND (reference sequence). Trimming cost V 4 bases and J 5 bases, with 8 bases left between them. This CDR3 contains 13 residues.

The rearrangement links TRBV3-1 (or the pseudogene TRBV3-2) to TRBJ2-3; TRBD2 agrees at 8 bases. The CDR3 length is 15 residues. V was clipped by 4 bases and J by 2 bases; unmatched bases: 5. Germline CDR1 reads LGHDT; CDR2 reads YNNKEL (reference sequence). The CDR3 DNA sequence: TGTGCCAGCAGCCTAAAGCGGGGGAACACAGATACGCAGTATTTT. It specifies CASSLKRGNTDTQYF.

The genes are TRBV18 and TRBJ1-3, with no clear D. The CDR3 runs 15 residues. Trimming removed 6 bases from V and 0 bases from J, with 12 bases in between. CDR1 KGHSH and CDR2 LQKENI come from the germline V gene. The CDR3 sequence is CASSLGGDSGNTIYF. CDR3 sequence (DNA): TGTGCCAGCTCCCTCGGTGGGGACTCTGGAAACACCATATATTTT.

The V call is TRBV28, the J call TRBJ1-1; tentatively, D is TRBD1 (5 bases). Germline values: CDR1 MDHEN, CDR2 SYDVKM. CDR3 size: 14 residues. V was cut by 7 bases and J by 1 base, with 13 bases left in between. CDR3 residues: CASILGDGNTEAFF. CDR3 DNA sequence: TGTGCCAGCATCTTGGGGGATGGGAACACTGAAGCTTTCTTT.

This clone was seen more than once but under ten times. V usage is TRBV3-1 (or the pseudogene TRBV3-2) and J usage is TRBJ2-3; tentatively, D is TRBD2 (6 bases). The CDR3 sequence is 19 residues long. Germline CDR1 LGHDT, CDR2 YNNKEL (reference sequence). V shed 5 bases and J shed 0 bases, with 24 bases lying between them. The CDR3 nucleotides are TGTGCCAGCAGCAGCTCCCCGGGACTGGGGATGGGTAGCACAGATACGCAGTATTTT. Translation gives CASSSSPGLGMGSTDTQYF.

The CDR3 DNA reads as TGTGCCAGCAGCTTTGGACAGGGGGAGACCCAGTACTTC. Protein sequence: CASSFGQGETQYF. The genes are TRBV11-2 and TRBJ2-5; 9 bases align to TRBD1. The trim removed 3 bases at V and 5 bases at J, leaving 1 base unmatched. Germline V gene sequence: CDR1 SGHAT, CDR2 FQNNGV. This CDR3 has 13 amino acids. Variable domain in full (rest from reference TRBV11-2 and TRBJ2-5): EAGVAQSPRYKIIEKRQSVAFWCNPISGHATLYWYQQILGQGPKLLIQFQNNGVVDDSQLPKDRFSAERLKGVDSTLKIQPAKLEDSAVYLCASSFGQGETQYFGPGTRLLVL.

The J gene is TRBJ1-2, the V gene TRBV6-1; TRBD1 matches 9 bases. From germline, CDR1 is MNHNS and CDR2 SASEGT. The V segment lost 4 bases and the J segment 1 base; nucleotides outside the gene matches: 7. The CDR3 spans 16 residues. Here the CDR3 reads CASSVGQGILNYGYTF. The CDR3, as DNA: TGTGCCAGCAGTGTCGGACAGGGGATACTTAACTATGGCTACACCTTC.

The chain couples TRBV29-1 to TRBJ2-1; 8 bases map to TRBD2. This CDR3 contains 17 residues. The J segment lost 0 bases and the V segment lost 1 base, leaving 8 bases of the junction unmatched. Germline V gene data show CDR1 as SQVTM and CDR2 as ANQGSEA. The CDR3 spells CSVEGTAGTSSYNEQFF. The CDR3 DNA follows: TGCAGCGTTGAAGGCACCGCCGGGACTAGCTCCTACAATGAGCAGTTCTTC.

With regard to this clone: Germline and junction disagree at one end, which may indicate a read error. The rearrangement uses TRBV3-1 (or the pseudogene TRBV3-2) and TRBJ1-2; D remains ambiguous. Germline assignment: CDR1 LGHDT and CDR2 YNNKEL (reference sequence). This CDR3 is built from 12 residues. CDR3 amino acids: CASSQDGLQLSF. CDR3 nucleotide sequence: TGTGCCAGCAGCCAAGATGGTCTCCAACTCTCTTTC.

V is TRBV6-1 and J is TRBJ1-2, with D perhaps matching TRBD1 (6 bases). Germline values: CDR1 MNHNS, CDR2 SASEGT. The V and J ends lost 0 bases and 7 bases respectively, with 12 bases between them. The CDR3 contains 14 residues. The CDR3 protein is CASSEAQGTFGYTF. The CDR3 DNA follows: TGTGCCAGCAGTGAAGCACAAGGGACATTTGGCTACACCTTC.